The 10 T cell receptor beta chains in this list originate from one sample, sequenced in a study of T cell repertoires in ileal Crohn's disease. Assay used: immunoSEQ multiplex PCR; TCRdb lists only in-frame clones, some missing. The table shows around 15,000 clones, with roughly 60% occurring only once. Material: ileal tissue. The receptor set was obtained from an adult with Crohn's disease.

The chain combines TRBV6-5 with TRBJ2-1; 12 bases are a match to TRBD2. This CDR3 has 15 residues. V was clipped by 4 bases and J by 10 bases; unmatched bases: 8. Germline V CDR1 and CDR2: MNHEY, SVGAGI. The CDR3, as DNA: TGTGCCAGCAGTTCCCGACTAGCGGGAGAGGGGGAGCAGTTCTTC. Translation gives CASSSRLAGEGEQFF.

This clone counts as medium-sized (0.01 to 0.1%). The chain carries TRBV9 and TRBJ2-6; 7 positions match TRBD1. Germline V gives CDR1 SGDLS, CDR2 YYNGEE. The CDR3 spans 17 residues. V shed 3 bases and J 0 bases; nucleotides not matched to a gene: 6. CDR3 in DNA: TGTGCCAGCAGCGCGGGACAGATAATCTCTGGGGCCAACGTCCTGACTTTC. It specifies CASSAGQIISGANVLTF.

This clone appeared a few times. The chain employs TRBV5-1 and TRBJ2-1; 10 bases are shared with TRBD2. The V segment lost 4 bases and the J segment 5 bases; nucleotides outside the gene matches: 9. CDR3 length: 16 amino acids. Germline V gives CDR1 SGHRS, CDR2 YFSETQ. The CDR3 reads CASSHQREGRNNEQFF. The CDR3 DNA follows: TGCGCCAGCAGCCACCAGCGGGAGGGCCGCAACAATGAGCAGTTCTTC.

The chain recombines TRBV5-1 with TRBJ2-7; TRBD2 matches at 7 bases. The CDR3 runs 15 residues. In germline, CDR1 is SGHRS, CDR2 YFSETQ. Losses at the gene ends were 1 base for V and 3 bases for J; bases not matched to a gene: 7. The CDR3 nucleotides are TGCGCCAGCAGCTTGTTGCCTAGCGGCGTCTACGAGCAGTACTTC. Translation gives CASSLLPSGVYEQYF.

This clone is a singleton in its sample. The rearrangement joins TRBV5-4 to TRBJ2-5; 9 bases line up with TRBD2. The length of the CDR3 is 16 residues. Germline CDR1 and CDR2: SGHNT and YYREEE (reference sequence). J was trimmed by 5 bases and V by 1 base; bases with no gene match: 9. CDR3 DNA sequence: TGTGCCAGCAGCTTGTACCTAGCGGGGTTAGTTGAGACCCAGTACTTC. Protein: CASSLYLAGLVETQYF.

This chain uses TRBV30 with TRBJ1-1, with D possibly matching TRBD1 (6 bases). The germline V gene has CDR1 GTSNPN and CDR2 SVGIG (reference sequence). V was pared by 0 bases and J by 11 bases, with 13 bases between. The CDR3 loop spans 12 amino acids. The CDR3: CAWSVQAGEAFF. The CDR3 DNA sequence: TGTGCCTGGAGTGTACAGGCAGGGGAGGCTTTCTTT.

This clone came up a few times. This chain joins TRBV2 and TRBJ1-6, with 10 bases aligning to TRBD1. This CDR3 region has 14 residues. Germline CDR1 and CDR2: SNHLY and FYNNEI. The V gene end was trimmed by 6 bases and the J gene end by 6 bases; junction bases not matched to a gene: 2. CDR3 amino acids: CASSRDRGNSPLHF. The CDR3 DNA sequence: TGTGCCAGCAGCCGGGACAGGGGTAATTCACCCCTCCACTTT.

The sample holds one count of this clone. The sample carries other DNA sequences with the same CDR3. V gene TRBV6-5 combines with J gene TRBJ1-1; weak D call: TRBD1 (6 bases). CDR3 length: 14 residues. Germline CDR1 and CDR2: MNHEY and SVGAGI. V shed 2 bases and J shed 5 bases, with 12 bases lying between them. CDR3 sequence: CASSYGGGGTEAFF. The CDR3 DNA is TGTGCCAGCAGTTACGGCGGGGGCGGAACTGAAGCTTTCTTT.

The chain employs TRBV28 and TRBJ1-5; D unclear. V lost 6 bases, J lost 9 bases, and 12 bases lay in between. CDR1 MDHEN and CDR2 SYDVKM come from the germline V gene. The CDR3 consists of 12 residues. The CDR3, as DNA: TGTGCCAGCAGACTTGATCGGGGGCCCCAGCATTTT. Its protein product is CASRLDRGPQHF. The whole variable domain, remainder taken from reference TRBV28 and TRBJ1-5, is DVKVTQSSRYLVKRTGEKVFLECVQDMDHENMFWYRQDPGLGLRLIYFSYDVKMKEKGDIPEGYSVSREKKERFSLILESASTNQTSMYLCASRLDRGPQHFGDGTRLSIL.

The V and J genes are TRBV30 and TRBJ2-7; 10 bases agree with TRBD1. V lost 5 bases, J lost 12 bases, and 4 bases stayed unmatched. The germline V gene has CDR1 GTSNPN and CDR2 SVGIG (reference sequence). The CDR3 runs 10 residues. CDR3 nucleotide sequence: TGTGCCTGGGACAGGGGGCTTCCGTACTTC. As protein: CAWDRGLPYF.